Below, one T cell receptor (beta chain) is given with its context. The sample is drawn from a study of blood T cell repertoires in COVID-19. Study at large: Sites in the United States, Italy and Spain provided acute and convalescent COVID-19 samples.

TCRdb's copy holds only in-frame clones and misses some; the assay was immunoSEQ multiplex PCR. The sample lists roughly 210,000 clones; about nine tenths were seen once. Everyone who took part was 18 to 89 years old, and they came from 20 to 25 US areas. In assigning cohorts, the study relied on participant-reported clinical history. The germline V gene encodes CDR1 SGDLS and CDR2 YYNGEE. This CDR3 region has 15 residues. V dropped 4 bases and J dropped 6; count of bases not matched to a gene: 13. This receptor was taken from a man in his thirties or forties in a cohort exposed to, infected with or recovered from COVID-19 (not recorded which). The sample was PBMCs or T cells enriched from blood (not recorded which). This chain connects TRBV9 to TRBJ2-7, with 7 bases that match TRBD2. The CDR3, as DNA: TGTGCCAGCAGCCCGAGTGGGAGGGGCCGGGGCGAGCAGTACTTC. Translating gives CASSPSGRGRGEQYF.